Here is one TCR beta chain with its context. Its cognate antigen has yet to be identified. No much larger clone is present one base from it, and per-base qualities are unavailable. The germline V gene provides CDR1 SNHLY and CDR2 FYNNEI. The junction carries 15 bases between V and J, which are trimmed by 11 bases and 0 bases respectively. The CDR3 spans 14 residues, from the cysteine through the phenylalanine. Only CDR3 DNA is held: 42 bases, read in frame from base 1. This record belongs to a study of PD-L1 blockade in urothelial cancer (dated by TCRdb to 2016 to 2017). Regarding the study in general: Therapy was started in the mid-2010s for all patients, and atezolizumab 1,200 mg was administered intravenously every 3 weeks. About 85% of the 29 patients were males with bladder-origin urothelial cancer, and about 60% of the roughly 30 reported a prior smoking history. Patients had an ECOG performance status of 0 or 1 and had received between 0 and 3 prior chemotherapy regimens. Blood samples were analyzed 3 weeks after the start of treatment (second dose) and 6 weeks after the start of treatment. Blood samples gave median yields of roughly 150,000 T cells and 82,636 unique TCRs, along with a median clonality of 0.080. The study, an exploratory multi-omic analysis, examined somatic, immune and clinical correlates of response to PD-L1 blockade with atezolizumab in urothelial cancer. Pretreatment tumor samples, along with matched peripheral blood serially collected before and after atezolizumab treatment, were subjected to TCR sequencing. Progression-free survival longer than 6 months counted as durable clinical benefit, and TCR features were additionally tested against both progression-free and overall survival. In the same patients, pretreatment tumors underwent whole exome sequencing and RNA sequencing in addition to TCR sequencing. About 10 patients achieved durable clinical benefit and approximately 20 did not. Pretreatment blood TCR-seq was available for 30 or so patients, at least one posttreatment blood collection was obtained for about 25 patients, and tumor TCR-seq was available for about 25 patients. Broad study findings and their caveats: Because of the small sample size (n ≈ 27) and the many exploratory analyses performed, the results are intended to be regarded as hypothesis-generating. Improved progression-free and overall survival was found to be associated with pretreatment peripheral blood TCR clonality below the median. Patients with durable benefit showed greater expansion of tumor-associated TCR clones in peripheral blood 3 weeks after starting treatment (n of about 22, p = 0.022).

The cohort comprised fewer than 35 patients with locally advanced or metastatic urothelial carcinoma treated at Memorial Sloan Kettering on a trial protocol. Peripheral blood mononuclear cells were collected pretreatment and during treatment, at between 1 and 8 total time points per patient. The Qiagen DNeasy Blood extraction kit was used to purify genomic DNA from total PBMCs and tumor samples. PBMCs were collected pretreatment and during treatment, and were isolated and stored as previously described. Synthetic TCR analog templates were spiked into each PCR to estimate absolute template abundance from read counts. The immunoSEQ assay was used to amplify TCRbeta CDR3 regions from genomic DNA with bias-controlled V and J gene primers. Sequencing of rearranged TCRbeta segments was done at approximately 20X coverage. On the authors' methods: Sequencing errors were corrected by clustering and CDR3s were annotated against IMGT to assign V, D and J genes. Downstream analyses used only productive TCRbeta rearrangements and left out out-of-frame or stop-codon sequences. To compute clonality, Shannon entropy was normalized by the log of the number of unique productive sequences and then subtracted from one. Clones differing between time points or between blood and tumor were identified by Fisher's exact test with Benjamini-Hochberg correction at adjusted p below 0.01. TCRdb took over this immuneACCESS table, retaining in-frame rearrangements with V and J assigned. Such tables are incomplete; in checked studies, under half of the missing clones stem from an unresolved V gene, and the remainder is unexplained. For V, J and clone size, that table is used; D and trimming come from the DNA. The sample table records some 71,000 clones; around 90% of these occur just once. The ten largest clones add up to approximately 3.5% of the sample.

The receptor comes from a man aged 60 to 69 with urothelial cancer. This chain is built from TRBV2 and TRBJ2-3; perhaps TRBD2 is the D gene, with 5 bases matching. The starting material was PBMCs, obtained around atezolizumab (anti-PD-L1) treatment. The nucleotide sequence is TGTGCCGTAAGGAGGTCGAGCAGCACAGATACGCAGTATTTT. It specifies CAVRRSSSTDTQYF. Joined to the reference TRBV2 and TRBJ2-3 proteins, this CDR3 gives the full variable domain: EPEVTQTPSHQVTQMGQEVILRCVPISNHLYFYWYRQILGQKVEFLVSFYNNEISEKSEIFDDQFSVERPDGSNFTLKIRSTKLEDSAMYFCAVRRSSSTDTQYFGPGTRLTVL.